The clone carrying this T cell receptor beta chain occurred many times. This sample is drawn from a study of T cells in Graves' hyperthyroidism and ophthalmopathy. The CDR3 is made up of 16 amino acids. The trim removed 3 bases at V and 3 bases at J, leaving 10 bases unmatched. From germline, CDR1 is SGHAT and CDR2 FQNNGV. RNA transcripts yielded amplified TCR beta CDR3 regions. HTBI primers drove first-round RT-PCR of the TCR CDR3. TCRdb redid the calling of the multiplex PCR reads with MiXCR, one entry per CDR3 protein. The sample contains 700,000 or so distinct CDR3 sequences, approximately 14% of which appear only once.

The J gene is TRBJ2-7, the V gene TRBV11-2; 8 positions agree with TRBD2. The sequence was obtained from a woman aged 45 to 65 with Graves' ophthalmopathy. Material: blood. CDR3 region: CASSLGLAGGVYEQYF. For the CDR3, the DNA is TGTGCCAGCAGCTTGGGGTTGGCGGGAGGCGTCTACGAGCAGTACTTC.